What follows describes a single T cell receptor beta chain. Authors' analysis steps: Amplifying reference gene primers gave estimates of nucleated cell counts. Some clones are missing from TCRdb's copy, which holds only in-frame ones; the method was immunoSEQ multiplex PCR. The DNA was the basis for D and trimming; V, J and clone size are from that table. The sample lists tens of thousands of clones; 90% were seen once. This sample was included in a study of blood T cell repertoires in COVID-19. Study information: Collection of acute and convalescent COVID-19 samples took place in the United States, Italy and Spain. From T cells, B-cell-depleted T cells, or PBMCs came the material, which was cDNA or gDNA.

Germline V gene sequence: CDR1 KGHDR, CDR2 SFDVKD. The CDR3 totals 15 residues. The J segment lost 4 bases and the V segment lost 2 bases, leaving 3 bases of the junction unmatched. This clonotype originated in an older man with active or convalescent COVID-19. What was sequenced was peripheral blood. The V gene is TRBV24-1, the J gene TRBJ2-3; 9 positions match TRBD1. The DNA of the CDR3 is TGTGCCACCAGTGATTACAGGACAGGGGCAGATACGCAGTATTTT. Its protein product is CATSDYRTGADTQYF.